What follows is one T cell receptor (beta chain) and its context. Preparation of the TCR beta libraries relied on UMI-labeled 5' RACE. From the 5' RACE reads, TCRdb lists one entry per CDR3 protein and no DNA. The sample totals 15,000 to 20,000 distinct CDR3 sequences. This sample is drawn from a study of human CD8 memory T cell subsets. This CDR3 has 14 amino acids. Per the germline V gene, CDR1 is SGHVS and CDR2 is FQNEAQ. The receptor was derived from a human donor in good health. The rearrangement joins TRBV7-8 to TRBJ2-5; absent DNA, TCRdb's TRBD1 call cannot be checked. Sequenced: CD8+ stem-like memory T cells (TSCM and TCM) sorted from PBMCs. Described subset: stem-like memory CD8 T cells (TSTEM), CCR7+ PD-1- TIGIT-. The CDR3 is CASSEDRDRETQYF.